The clone carrying this TCR beta chain was found many times. Its antigen is as yet unknown. In building TCR beta libraries, iRepertoire HTBI primers were used together with Arm-PCR of CDR3 regions. From the multiplex PCR reads, TCRdb called clonotypes with MiXCR, one entry per CDR3 protein. Found here are about 520,000 distinct CDR3 sequences, more than 10% of them singletons; the top ten hold around 9.3%. The time point here: newly diagnosed GD, antithyroid drugs for less than 3 months. Making the TCR library involved RNA that had been extracted from PBMCs. Tubes containing EDTA received roughly 8.8 milliliters of drawn peripheral blood. The data were obtained in a study of regulatory T cells in long-lasting Graves disease. Study-wide results and limits: Persistent patients shared 2,741 public clonotypes among themselves. Newly diagnosed patients shared fewer, at 900 to 1,000.

The data were also submitted as part of a second study, on T cells in Graves' hyperthyroidism and ophthalmopathy.

The sequence derives from a woman aged 25 to 39 with Graves disease. The sample was peripheral blood mononuclear cells (PBMCs), taken at new diagnosis, from a patient treated with antithyroid drugs.

The chain's CDR3 is CAISSGEPYEQYF. CDR3 DNA: TGTGCCATCAGTTCAGGGGAGCCCTACGAGCAGTACTTC. This sequence joins TRBV10-3 and TRBJ2-7; D might be TRBD1 (6 bases). The germline gives CDR1 ENHRY, CDR2 SYGVKD. Trimming took off 5 bases at V and 2 bases at J, with 10 bases between the two ends. The CDR3 consists of 13 residues.